This TCR beta chain was identified during a study of blood T cell repertoires in COVID-19. The germline gives CDR1 LNHDA, CDR2 SQIVND (reference sequence). Losses at the gene ends were 5 bases for V and 2 bases for J; bases not matched to a gene: 1. CDR3 size: 15 residues. TCRdb's table, derived via immunoSEQ multiplex PCR, lists solely in-frame clones and lacks some. The table has 230,000 or so clones, roughly nine tenths seen once. The sequence came from a woman in her 40s who had recovered from COVID-19. The chain links TRBV19 to TRBJ2-3, with 13 bases matching TRBD2. The sequenced material came from peripheral blood. This CDR3 is CASSGLAGDTDTQYF. The CDR3 DNA sequence: TGTGCCAGTAGTGGACTAGCGGGGGACACAGATACGCAGTATTTT.